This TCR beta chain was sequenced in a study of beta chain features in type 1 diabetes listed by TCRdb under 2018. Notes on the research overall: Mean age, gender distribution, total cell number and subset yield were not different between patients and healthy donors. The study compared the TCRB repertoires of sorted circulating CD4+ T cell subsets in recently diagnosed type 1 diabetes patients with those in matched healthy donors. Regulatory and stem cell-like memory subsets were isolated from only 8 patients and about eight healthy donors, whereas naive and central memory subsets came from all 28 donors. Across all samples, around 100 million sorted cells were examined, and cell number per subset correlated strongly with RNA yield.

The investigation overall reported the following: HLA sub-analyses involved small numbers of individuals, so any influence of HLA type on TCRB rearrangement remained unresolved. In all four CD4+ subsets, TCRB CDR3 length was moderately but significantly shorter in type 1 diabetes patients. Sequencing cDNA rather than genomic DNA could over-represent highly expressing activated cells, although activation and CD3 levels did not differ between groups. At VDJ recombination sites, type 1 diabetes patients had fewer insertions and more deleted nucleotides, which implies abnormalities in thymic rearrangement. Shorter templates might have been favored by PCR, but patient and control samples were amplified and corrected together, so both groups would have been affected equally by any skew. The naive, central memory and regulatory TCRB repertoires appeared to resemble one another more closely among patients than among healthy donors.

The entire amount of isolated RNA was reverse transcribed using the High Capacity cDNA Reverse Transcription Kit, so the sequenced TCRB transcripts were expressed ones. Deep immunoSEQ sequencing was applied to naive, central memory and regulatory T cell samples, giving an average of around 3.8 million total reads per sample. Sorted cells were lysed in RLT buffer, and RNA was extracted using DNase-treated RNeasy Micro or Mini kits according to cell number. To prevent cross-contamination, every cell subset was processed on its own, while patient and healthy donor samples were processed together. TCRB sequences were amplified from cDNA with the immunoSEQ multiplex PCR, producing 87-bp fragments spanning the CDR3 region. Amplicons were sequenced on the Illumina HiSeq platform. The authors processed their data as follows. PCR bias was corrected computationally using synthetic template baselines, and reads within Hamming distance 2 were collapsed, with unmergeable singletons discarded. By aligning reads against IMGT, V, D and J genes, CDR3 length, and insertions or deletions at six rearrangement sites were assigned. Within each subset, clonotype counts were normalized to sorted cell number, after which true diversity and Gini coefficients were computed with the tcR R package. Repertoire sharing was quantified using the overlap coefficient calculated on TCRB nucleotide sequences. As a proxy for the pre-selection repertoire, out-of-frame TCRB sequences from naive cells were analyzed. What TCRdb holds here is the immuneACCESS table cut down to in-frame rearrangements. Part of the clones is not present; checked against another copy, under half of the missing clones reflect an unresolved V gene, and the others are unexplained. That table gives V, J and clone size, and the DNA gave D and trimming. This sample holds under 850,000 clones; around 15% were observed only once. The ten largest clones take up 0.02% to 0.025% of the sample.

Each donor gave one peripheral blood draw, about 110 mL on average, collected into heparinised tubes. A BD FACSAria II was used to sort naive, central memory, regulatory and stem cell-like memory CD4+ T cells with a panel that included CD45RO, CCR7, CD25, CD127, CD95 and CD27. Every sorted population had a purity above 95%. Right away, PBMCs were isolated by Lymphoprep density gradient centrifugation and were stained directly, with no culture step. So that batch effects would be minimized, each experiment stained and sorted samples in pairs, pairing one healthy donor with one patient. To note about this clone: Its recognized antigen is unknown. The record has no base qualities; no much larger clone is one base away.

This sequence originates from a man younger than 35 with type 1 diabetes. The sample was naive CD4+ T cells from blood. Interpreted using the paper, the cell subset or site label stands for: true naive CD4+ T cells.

The sequenced DNA is TGTGCCAGCAGCCCGCGGATGACAGCCATCCAAGAGACCCAGTACTTC. Translated, it reads CASSPRMTAIQETQYF. The V and J segments used are TRBV7-9 and TRBJ2-5; perhaps TRBD1 is the D gene, with 5 bases matching. V was cut back by 5 bases and J by 1 base, leaving a gap of 17 bases between them. The CDR3 runs 16 amino acids, cysteine and phenylalanine included. Only the CDR3 DNA is retained, 48 bases long and in frame from the first base. CDR1 and CDR2 were assigned from the germline V gene (reference sequence) as SEHNR and FQNEAQ.